One sample yielded the 13 T cell receptor beta chains listed below, sequenced in a study of Tregs in tolerant kidney transplant recipients. Data came from immunoSEQ multiplex PCR; TCRdb stores just in-frame clones and leaves some out. The sample's table shows 25,000 or so clones. Related graft donors supplied nonmyeloablative bone marrow transplants, and mixed chimerism was transient. This material consisted of CD4+ T cells from blood (PBMCs), taken 6 months after the transplant. Receptor source: a human patient who received a combined kidney and bone marrow transplant. The graft donor may have given rise to some T cells.

As to this clone: The read comes to an end 3 residues before the CDR3 does, leaving the germline J gene to fill in the end. The rearrangement links TRBV19 to TRBJ1-5; 11 bases agree with TRBD1. Germline CDR1 and CDR2: LNHDA and SQIVND (reference sequence). The trim removed 4 bases at V and 5 bases at J, leaving 7 bases unmatched. There are 16 residues in the CDR3. The CDR3 loop reads CASSRRTGGGDQPQHF. The sequenced CDR3 bases are TGTGCCAGTAGTAGAAGGACAGGGGGCGGTGATCAGCCC.

For this clone: The CDR3 end lies 3 residues beyond the end of the read and is filled in from the germline J gene. This chain connects TRBV28 to TRBJ2-3; possible D gene TRBD1, 6 bases. Deletions cut 6 bases from V and 8 bases from J, with 12 bases between. The CDR3 covers 12 residues. The germline V gene encodes CDR1 MDHEN and CDR2 SYDVKM. Partial CDR3 DNA: TGTGCCAGCAGGCAGGGGAAGGGTACG. This sequence encodes CASRQGKGT. The full CDR3 protein reads CASRQGKGTQYF.

The CDR3 protein is CASSLQERTEAFF. The CDR3 DNA, read in part, is TGTGCCAGCAGCTTACAGGAACGTACTGAA. J is TRBJ1-1 and V is TRBV11-2; D gene ambiguous. Sequencing ends 3 residues short of the CDR3 end; the germline J gene provides the rest. V lost 2 bases, J lost 5 bases, and 9 bases lay in between. Looked up from germline, CDR1 is SGHAT and CDR2 is FQNNGV. The CDR3 is made up of 13 amino acids.

About this clone itself: The CDR3 goes on 3 residues after the read ends, and that part is filled in from the germline J gene. The chain recombines TRBV27 with TRBJ1-5, with 9 bases fitting TRBD1. Germline CDR1 and CDR2: MNHEY and SMNVEV (reference sequence). After removal of 7 bases from V and 6 bases from J, the junction contained 4 bases not matched to a gene. The length of the CDR3 is 13 residues. CDR3 DNA (partial): TGTGCCAGCAAGGGGACAGGGACTCAGCCC. This encodes CASKGTGTQP. The whole CDR3 sequence reads CASKGTGTQPQHF.

This CDR3 reads CASSSSSSYNSPLHF. CDR3 DNA, as far as it was read: TGTGCCAGCAGCTCGTCCAGCTCCTATAATTCACCC. The chain is built from TRBV7-9 and TRBJ1-6; D ambiguous. The CDR3 is cut off 3 residues early in the read; its end comes from the germline J gene. This CDR3 has 15 amino acids. V gave up 4 bases and J gave up 0 bases, with 7 bases separating them. Germline V gene sequence: CDR1 SEHNR, CDR2 FQNEAQ (reference sequence).

Turning to this clone: Read data end 3 residues before the CDR3 end; the end is taken from the germline J gene. The chain links TRBV20-1 to TRBJ2-4, with a possible D match to TRBD1 (6 bases). Trimming removed 3 bases from V and 1 base from J, with 16 bases in between. This CDR3 spans 16 amino acids. Germline lookup yields CDR1 DFQATT and CDR2 SNEGSKA (reference sequence). The CDR3 loop reads CSASPTGRGAKNIQYF. The sequenced CDR3 bases are TGCAGTGCTAGTCCAACAGGGCGTGGGGCCAAAAACATT.

About this clone: From the germline J gene comes the end of the CDR3, since the read stops 3 residues before it. The chain carries TRBV29-1 and TRBJ1-3; TRBD1 is a possible D gene (5 bases). The ends were cut back, 7 bases at V and 7 bases at J, with 17 bases in the middle. Germline V gives CDR1 SQVTM, CDR2 ANQGSEA. The CDR3 is 13 amino acids. This chain's CDR3 is CSAWGVGDNTIYF. Partial CDR3 DNA: TGCAGCGCCTGGGGGGTCGGGGATAACACC.

As regards this clone: The read ends 3 residues shy of where the CDR3 ends; the end is completed using the germline J gene. The J gene is TRBJ1-2, the V gene TRBV2; 7 nucleotides agree with TRBD1. The CDR3 is made up of 14 amino acids. Germline CDR1 reads SNHLY; CDR2 reads FYNNEI. Trimming cost V 7 bases and J 7 bases; bases outside gene matches: 12. CDR3: CASKDSQGVGGYTF. The DNA read from the CDR3 is TGTGCCAGCAAAGACAGCCAGGGGGTCGGTGGC.

A remark on this clone: The read falls 3 residues short of the CDR3 end, and the missing part is taken from the germline J gene. This sequence joins TRBV2 and TRBJ1-2, with D uncertain. Between the trimmed V and J ends, which lost 6 bases and 7 bases, there was a span of 9 bases. Germline CDR1 is SNHLY and CDR2 is FYNNEI. The CDR3 sequence is 11 residues long. CDR3 loop: CASRGRGGYTF. CDR3 bases read: TGTGCCAGCAGAGGCCGTGGTGGC.

Comment on this clone: The read comes to an end 3 residues before the CDR3 does, leaving the germline J gene to fill in the end. The genes are TRBV18 and TRBJ1-6, with 9 bases aligning to TRBD1. Germline lookup yields CDR1 KGHSH and CDR2 LQKENI. The CDR3 covers 15 residues. V was clipped by 3 bases and J by 7 bases; unmatched bases: 4. This chain's CDR3 is CASSPTGGKNSPLHF. The sequenced CDR3 bases are TGTGCCAGCTCACCGACAGGGGGTAAAAATTCACCC.

Of note for this clone: Sequencing ends 3 residues short of the CDR3 end; the germline J gene provides the rest. The chain uses TRBV20-1 and TRBJ2-5; no clear D. Trimming cost V 0 bases and J 4 bases, with 15 bases left between them. The CDR3 totals 15 residues. CDR1 and CDR2 from the germline V gene are DFQATT and SNEGSKA (reference sequence). The sequenced part of the CDR3 DNA is TGCAGTGCTAGAGACCCTAGGATGAAGGTAGAGACC. As protein: CSARDPRMKVET. The entire CDR3 protein is CSARDPRMKVETQYF.

As concerns this clone: The read ends 3 residues shy of where the CDR3 ends; the end is completed using the germline J gene. V and J are TRBV5-1 and TRBJ1-2; D is uncertain. Trimming removed 2 bases at V and 4 bases at J, with 9 bases between. Germline CDR1 SGHRS, CDR2 YFSETQ. CDR3 size: 13 residues. The CDR3 region is CASSFTVTYGYTF. The sequenced part of the CDR3 DNA is TGCGCCAGCAGCTTTACTGTAACCTATGGC.

Note on this clone: The read stops 3 residues short of the end of the CDR3; the missing end is completed from the germline J gene. V and J are TRBV5-1 and TRBJ2-2; D is unresolved. CDR3 length: 15 residues. With 2 bases removed from V and 6 bases from J, the gap between germline ends came to 14 bases. CDR1 and CDR2 (germline): SGHRS, YFSETQ. The CDR3 DNA, read in part, is TGCGCCAGCAGCTTTTCGACTCCTAGTCCCGGGGAG. Translating gives CASSFSTPSPGE. The whole CDR3 is CASSFSTPSPGELFF. Combining the CDR3 with reference TRBV5-1 and TRBJ2-2 gives the whole variable domain KAGVTQTPRYLIKTRGQQVTLSCSPISGHRSVSWYQQTPGQGLQFLFEYFSETQRNKGNFPGRFSGRQFSNSRSEMNVSTLELGDSALYLCASSFSTPSPGELFFGEGSRLTVL.